This T cell receptor beta chain was sequenced for a study of human T cells and chemical hapten exposure. Study conclusions and caveats: Healthy individuals' immune responses may differ from those of donors, who had alopecia.

CDR1 SGHTA and CDR2 FQGTGA come from the germline V gene. The V gene end was trimmed by 5 bases and the J gene end by 1 base; junction bases not matched to a gene: 5. The CDR3 loop spans 17 amino acids. Per the study methods: Samples held a median of around 92,000 TCRs, range roughly 20,000–690,600. MiXCR, run by TCRdb on the RACE reads, gives a single entry per CDR3 protein. These V and J calls are TCRdb output, not the study's own analysis. This table holds about 34,000 distinct CDR3 sequences, 6% to 7% found once. As to time point: patch test 1, 2 weeks after DPC sensitization. As for treatment: therapeutic diphenylcyclopropenone sensitization with weekly scalp DPC. Total RNA was isolated from unfractionated whole blood. The study drew its donors from alopecia patients who were 18 to 70 years old and suitable for DPC. A remark on this clonotype: Its antigen is unknown.

The chain combines TRBV7-3 with TRBJ2-3; 14 nucleotides match TRBD2. This TCR was sampled from a woman between 25 and 40 years old with alopecia areata. Some clones in this sample may be carry-over from other donors' samples. The sequencing used whole blood, collected in connection with sensitization to the hapten diphenylcyclopropenone (DPC). CDR3 DNA: TGTGCCAGCAGCCGACCGGGACTAGCGGGGGGCACAGATACGCAGTATTTT. Protein: CASSRPGLAGGTDTQYF.